A single sample is the source of the 21 T cell receptor beta chains below, sequenced in a study of T cells after yellow fever vaccination. TCRdb redid the calling of the 5' RACE reads with MiXCR, one entry per CDR3 protein. The table lists under 400,000 distinct CDR3 sequences, more than 9% of them singletons. The specimen was PBMCs, collected on the day of the first yellow fever vaccination. The origin of the receptors is a man younger than 35 who received the YFV17D yellow fever vaccine.

This clonotype was seen repeatedly, ten times or more. The gene calls are TRBV7-9 and TRBJ1-4, with D unclear. Trimming pared 4 bases from V and 5 bases from J, leaving 17 bases between. The germline gives CDR1 SEHNR, CDR2 FQNEAQ (reference sequence). CDR3 length equals 16 residues. The CDR3 loop reads CASSSTRGVRNEKLFF. Written as DNA, the CDR3 is TGTGCCAGCAGCTCTACCCGGGGAGTACGAAATGAAAAACTGTTTTTT. The full variable domain, rest sourced from reference TRBV7-9 and TRBJ1-4, is DTGVSQNPRHKITKRGQNVTFRCDPISEHNRLYWYRQTLGQGPEFLTYFQNEAQLEKSRLLSDRFSAERPKGSFSTLEIQRTEQGDSAMYLCASSSTRGVRNEKLFFGSGTQLSVL.

The gene calls are TRBV12-3 or TRBV12-4 and TRBJ2-5, with D possibly TRBD2 on 5 matching bases. V dropped 1 base and J dropped 4 bases, with 10 bases sitting between them. The CDR3 is 14 amino acids. CDR3 amino acids: CASSLGVSGETQYF. As DNA, the CDR3 is TGTGCCAGCAGTTTAGGTGTCAGCGGAGAGACCCAGTACTTC.

The sample holds many counts of this clonotype. The DNA for the CDR3 is TGTGCCAGCAGCCTAGACCATCAGCCCCAGCATTTT. It specifies CASSLDHQPQHF. The V gene is TRBV7-2, the J gene TRBJ1-5; no firm D call. V lost 5 bases to trimming and J lost 5 bases, with 7 bases between them. CDR1 is SGHTA, CDR2 FQGNSA, per germline. This CDR3 is built from 12 residues.

This clonotype was counted a few times. The chain combines TRBV6-5 with TRBJ2-1; no clear D gene. The CDR3 contains 14 residues. Germline V gene lookup returns CDR1 MNHEY and CDR2 SVGAGI. The germline V and J ends were trimmed by 0 bases and 2 bases, with 5 bases remaining between them. The CDR3 region has the DNA TGTGCCAGCAGTTACTCGACGGCCTACAATGAGCAGTTCTTC. Translation: CASSYSTAYNEQFF.

This clonotype turned up a few times. This chain links TRBV7-2 with TRBJ1-2, with TRBD1 as a possible D gene (5 bases). CDR3 length: 17 amino acids. Trimming stripped 5 bases from V and 7 bases from J, with 26 bases between. Germline V gene data show CDR1 as SGHTA and CDR2 as FQGNSA. CDR3 nucleotide sequence: TGTGCCAGCAGCCAGACGCTCGCCGAGGGTGGGGACCGTGGCTACACCTTC. Translating gives CASSQTLAEGGDRGYTF.

This clonotype was counted between two and nine times. The J gene is TRBJ2-5, the V gene TRBV5-1, with 9 bases fitting TRBD2. The CDR3 consists of 13 residues. V shed 4 bases and J 5 bases; nucleotides not matched to a gene: 3. Germline values: CDR1 SGHRS, CDR2 YFSETQ. CDR3 loop: CASSVGLAETQYF. CDR3 bases: TGCGCCAGCAGCGTCGGACTAGCGGAGACCCAGTACTTC.

The table lists this clonotype with many counts. The chain links TRBV18 to TRBJ2-1, with 8 nucleotides matching TRBD2. The germline gives CDR1 KGHSH, CDR2 LQKENI. CDR3 size: 14 residues. V lost 6 bases and J lost 1; bases outside the gene matches: 2. The CDR3 DNA reads as TGTGCCAGCTCCGGGGGGGGATCCTACAATGAGCAGTTCTTC. This sequence encodes CASSGGGSYNEQFF.

The chain has TRBV20-1 and TRBJ1-1, with D uncertain. V shed 3 bases and J shed 8 bases, with 22 bases lying between them. Germline V gives CDR1 DFQATT, CDR2 SNEGSKA (reference sequence). This CDR3 is 15 amino acids long. Here the CDR3 reads CSARAARRALSEAFF. DNA for the CDR3: TGCAGTGCTAGGGCTGCCCGGCGGGCTCTCTCAGAAGCTTTCTTT.

The sample holds a few counts of this clonotype. This chain links TRBV19 with TRBJ2-3; the D gene is possibly TRBD1 (5 bases). CDR1 LNHDA and CDR2 SQIVND come from the germline V gene (reference sequence). V shed 11 bases and J shed 3 bases, with 18 bases lying between them. The CDR3 spans 14 residues. CDR3 region: CASTMGRETDTQYF. CDR3 DNA sequence: TGTGCCTCCACGATGGGGCGCGAAACAGATACGCAGTATTTT.

This clonotype appeared a few times. This sequence joins TRBV28 and TRBJ2-1; 7 nucleotides line up with TRBD2. Germline values: CDR1 MDHEN, CDR2 SYDVKM. J was trimmed by 6 bases and V by 3 bases; bases with no gene match: 8. The CDR3 consists of 15 residues. The CDR3 DNA is TGTGCCAGCAGTTTTGTGCGGGAGAGAGGCAATGAGCAGTTCTTC. This codes for CASSFVRERGNEQFF. Drawing the rest from reference TRBV28 and TRBJ2-1, the complete variable domain is DVKVTQSSRYLVKRTGEKVFLECVQDMDHENMFWYRQDPGLGLRLIYFSYDVKMKEKGDIPEGYSVSREKKERFSLILESASTNQTSMYLCASSFVRERGNEQFFGPGTRLTVL.

This clonotype has more than one count but fewer than ten. The chain employs TRBV9 and TRBJ2-1; tentatively, D is TRBD1 or TRBD2 (6 bases each). The CDR3 sequence is 14 residues long. V was shortened by 1 base and J by 7 bases, with 12 bases between the two germline ends. CDR1 and CDR2 from the germline V gene are SGDLS and YYNGEE. The chain's CDR3 is CASSVRGAPNEQFF. CDR3 nucleotides: TGTGCCAGCAGCGTAAGGGGGGCACCTAATGAGCAGTTCTTC.

A few counts support this clonotype. The V gene is TRBV2, the J gene TRBJ2-4; D is unresolved. The CDR3 length is 14 residues. Germline CDR1 SNHLY, CDR2 FYNNEI. Trimming removed 7 bases at V and 0 bases at J, with 10 bases between. CDR3 nucleotides: TGTGCCAGCAATCCCTCGGGAGCCAAAAACATTCAGTACTTC. Encoded protein: CASNPSGAKNIQYF.

This clonotype was counted only a few times. The chain couples TRBV23-1 to TRBJ2-7; D unresolved. TRBV23-1 is an open reading frame whose function is uncertain. Trimming stripped 0 bases from V and 2 bases from J, with 5 bases between. The CDR3 spans 13 residues. CDR3: CASSQSAAYEQYV. DNA of the CDR3: TGCGCCAGCAGTCAATCGGCGGCCTACGAGCAGTACGTC.

With respect to this clonotype: One end of the junction does not line up with germline, which may come from a read error. The V and J genes are TRBV12-3 or TRBV12-4 and TRBJ2-1; 7 positions agree with TRBD2. CDR3 length: 15 amino acids. This CDR3 is CASTPRGSSYDEQFF. CDR3 nucleotide sequence: TGTGCCAGCACCCCGCGGGGGTCCTCCTACGATGAGCAGTTCTTC.

The chain carries TRBV29-1 and TRBJ2-1; 13 nucleotides line up with TRBD2. Trimming cost V 7 bases and J 9 bases; bases outside gene matches: 6. Germline CDR1 and CDR2: SQVTM and ANQGSEA. This CDR3 is built from 13 residues. For the CDR3, the DNA is TGCAGCGCTGGGACTAGCGGGGATGGTGAGCAGTTCTTC. Translation: CSAGTSGDGEQFF.

V and J are TRBV6-1 and TRBJ2-5; possibly TRBD1 for D (6 bases). Germline-derived CDR1 and CDR2 are MNHNS and SASEGT. The CDR3 is 13 amino acids. V lost 6 bases and J lost 4, with 12 bases in between. The CDR3 is CASRHRAPETQYF. The CDR3 nucleotides read TGTGCCAGCAGGCACAGGGCCCCAGAGACCCAGTACTTC.

This clonotype has only a few counts. The rearrangement links TRBV20-1 to TRBJ2-1, with 11 positions matching TRBD2. J gave up 7 bases and V 3 bases, and 8 bases lay outside the gene matches. Germline loops: CDR1 DFQATT, CDR2 SNEGSKA (reference sequence). The length of the CDR3 is 15 residues. In DNA form, the CDR3 reads TGCAGTGCTAGGGTAGCGGGGGGGCCGGGTAATGAGCAGTTCTTC. Translated: CSARVAGGPGNEQFF.

The CDR3 DNA sequence: TGCAGTGCTATCCCGGGGATCCAAGAGACCCAGTACTTC. This gives the protein CSAIPGIQETQYF. The chain joins TRBV20-1 to TRBJ2-5; tentatively, D is TRBD2 (5 bases). Germline assignment: CDR1 DFQATT and CDR2 SNEGSKA (reference sequence). The CDR3 is 13 residues long. Trimming took off 4 bases at V and 1 base at J, with 10 bases between the two ends.

The rearrangement uses TRBV24-1 and TRBJ1-1, with unresolved D. Germline CDR1 and CDR2: KGHDR and SFDVKD. V was pared by 2 bases and J by 6 bases, with 9 bases between. This CDR3 spans 13 amino acids. Here the CDR3 DNA reads TGTGCCACCAGTGATTCCCGGAGTGCTGAAGCTTTCTTT. Its translation is CATSDSRSAEAFF.

This clonotype showed up just a few times. The chain has TRBV9 and TRBJ2-5; 9 nucleotides match TRBD1. Germline V lookup: CDR1 SGDLS, CDR2 YYNGEE. CDR3 length equals 15 residues. Germline trimming cut 4 bases from V and 2 bases from J; bases unmatched to any gene: 6. The CDR3: CASSQGQGRQETQYF. Written as DNA, the CDR3 is TGTGCCAGCAGCCAAGGACAGGGGAGGCAAGAGACCCAGTACTTC.

This clonotype has a handful of counts. The rearrangement joins TRBV7-2 to TRBJ1-4; 9 bases map to TRBD1. Germline V CDR1 and CDR2: SGHTA, FQGNSA. This CDR3 has 13 residues. The trim removed 6 bases at V and 9 bases at J, leaving 5 bases unmatched. The CDR3 nucleotides read TGTGCCAGCAGTGAACAGGGGGCGAAAAAACTGTTTTTT. It codes for CASSEQGAKKLFF.